What follows are 29 T cell receptor beta chains derived from one specimen sequenced in a study of blood T cell repertoires in COVID-19. Using immunoSEQ multiplex PCR, the repertoire was profiled, and TCRdb retains in-frame clones only, with some absent. The sample carries 150,000 to 200,000 clones, around 83% recorded once. Material: peripheral blood. The receptors shown here come from a man aged 40-49 years with acute or convalescent COVID-19.

The rearrangement uses TRBV10-3 and TRBJ1-1, with D uncertain. Trimming removed 2 bases at V and 1 base at J, with 5 bases between. This CDR3 spans 13 amino acids. Germline V gene data show CDR1 as ENHRY and CDR2 as SYGVKD. CDR3 nucleotides: TGTGCCATCAGTGAGCTAGGGAACACTGAAGCTTTCTTT. Translated, it gives CAISELGNTEAFF.

This clone has a handful of counts. The V call is TRBV30, the J call TRBJ1-4, with D uncertain. The CDR3 loop spans 12 amino acids. Looked up from germline, CDR1 is GTSNPN and CDR2 is SVGIG (reference sequence). Between the trimmed V and J ends, which lost 3 bases and 4 bases, there was a span of 6 bases. The CDR3 spells CAWSLYNEKLFF. As DNA, the CDR3 is TGTGCCTGGAGCCTCTATAATGAAAAACTGTTTTTT.

This chain links TRBV5-4 with TRBJ2-3; 9 bases map to TRBD2. The length of the CDR3 is 16 residues. In germline, CDR1 is SGHNT, CDR2 YYREEE (reference sequence). The J segment lost 5 bases and the V segment lost 0 bases, leaving 7 bases of the junction unmatched. The CDR3 coding sequence is TGTGCCAGCAGCTTGGAAGGTAGCGGGGGCCAAGATACGCAGTATTTT. Its translation: CASSLEGSGGQDTQYF.

This clone was seen a single time. The chain joins TRBV6-6 to TRBJ2-2; D is possibly TRBD1 (6 bases). The CDR3 length is 16 residues. Germline V gene lookup returns CDR1 MNHNY and CDR2 SVGAGI (reference sequence). V was shortened by 2 bases and J by 5 bases, with 15 bases between the two germline ends. CDR3 residues: CASSYRRQALTGELFF. CDR3 coding DNA: TGTGCCAGCAGTTACAGGAGACAGGCCCTTACCGGGGAGCTGTTTTTT.

The rearrangement joins TRBV30 to TRBJ2-5, with a possible D match to TRBD2 (5 bases). The CDR3 runs 14 residues. Trimming took 1 base from V and 5 from J, leaving 14 bases between them. Germline CDR1 GTSNPN, CDR2 SVGIG (reference sequence). Here the CDR3 reads CAWSEGASTETQYF. The CDR3 nucleotides are TGTGCCTGGAGTGAGGGCGCTAGCACGGAGACCCAGTACTTC.

The rearrangement uses TRBV5-1 and TRBJ1-1; D unresolved. V lost 2 bases to trimming and J lost 1 base, with 6 bases between them. The CDR3 is 13 amino acids. CDR1 and CDR2 (germline): SGHRS, YFSETQ. The CDR3 spells CASSLTKNTEAFF. Written as DNA, the CDR3 is TGCGCCAGCAGCTTAACTAAGAACACTGAAGCTTTCTTT.

The chain couples TRBV6-5 to TRBJ1-5; maybe TRBD1 (5 bases). Germline CDR1 MNHEY, CDR2 SVGAGI. Between the trimmed V and J ends, which lost 7 bases and 4 bases, there was a span of 11 bases. CDR3 size: 13 residues. CDR3 in amino acids: CASKQKGNQPQHF. The CDR3 DNA reads TGTGCCAGCAAACAAAAGGGGAATCAGCCCCAGCATTTT.

This chain joins TRBV10-3 and TRBJ2-7; 8 bases are a match to TRBD2. Germline V gene sequence: CDR1 ENHRY, CDR2 SYGVKD. This CDR3 comprises 17 residues. V dropped 0 bases and J dropped 0; count of bases not matched to a gene: 7. DNA of the CDR3: TGTGCCATCAGTGAGTCCGGGGGCGGGGGGAGCTCCTACGAGCAGTACTTC. Its protein is CAISESGGGGSSYEQYF.

This sequence joins TRBV28 and TRBJ2-1; 16 bases align to TRBD2. V shed 8 bases and J 4 bases; nucleotides not matched to a gene: 8. Germline assignment: CDR1 MDHEN and CDR2 SYDVKM. The CDR3 has 17 amino acids. CDR3 sequence (DNA): TGTGCCAGCCTACCCGGGACTAGCGGGGGGGGTTACAATGAGCAGTTCTTC. The encoded protein is CASLPGTSGGGYNEQFF.

The V call is TRBV10-3, the J call TRBJ2-7; 10 bases agree with TRBD2. V lost 6 bases, J lost 3 bases, and 11 bases stayed unmatched. The CDR3 is 16 amino acids. From germline, CDR1 is ENHRY and CDR2 SYGVKD. In nucleotides, the CDR3 is TGTGCCATCAGCCAAAGTACTAGCGGGATCAACTACGAGCAGTACTTC. Translating gives CAISQSTSGINYEQYF.

The chain uses TRBV5-6 and TRBJ1-1, with D possibly TRBD1 on 5 matching bases. V lost 1 base to trimming and J lost 1 base, with 11 bases between them. The CDR3 runs 15 residues. Germline-derived CDR1 and CDR2 are SGHDT and YYEEEE. DNA of the CDR3: TGTGCCAGCAGCTTGTTCGGGGGACCGAACACTGAAGCTTTCTTT. It encodes CASSLFGGPNTEAFF.

The gene calls are TRBV7-9 and TRBJ1-1; D may be TRBD1 (5 bases). The CDR3 consists of 14 residues. Trimming removed 7 bases from V and 6 bases from J, with 18 bases in between. Germline CDR1 reads SEHNR; CDR2 reads FQNEAQ (reference sequence). In DNA, the CDR3 is TGTGCCAGCACTCTCTCAGGGACTTCGGCTGAAGCTTTCTTT. Translating it yields CASTLSGTSAEAFF.

The chain employs TRBV7-3 and TRBJ2-3; D may be TRBD2 (6 bases). V gave up 5 bases and J gave up 7 bases, with 16 bases separating them. Per germline, CDR1 SGHTA and CDR2 FQGTGA. CDR3 length: 14 amino acids. The CDR3 DNA sequence: TGTGCCAGCAGCGAAAGCGGGCTAGCAAATACGCAGTATTTT. Protein: CASSESGLANTQYF.

The chain recombines TRBV5-4 with TRBJ2-5; 10 nucleotides align to TRBD1. Germline V gene lookup returns CDR1 SGHNT and CDR2 YYREEE (reference sequence). The V gene end was trimmed by 5 bases and the J gene end by 0 bases; junction bases not matched to a gene: 7. The CDR3 is 16 residues long. CDR3 sequence (DNA): TGTGCCAGCAGATTCGCCGGGACAGGGGACCAAGAGACCCAGTACTTC. As protein: CASRFAGTGDQETQYF.

This rearrangement joins TRBV19 to TRBJ2-3; possible D gene TRBD2, 7 bases. Looked up from germline, CDR1 is LNHDA and CDR2 is SQIVND (reference sequence). The CDR3 is 13 residues long. V was trimmed by 7 bases and J by 6 bases, leaving 14 bases between them. CDR3 DNA: TGTGCCAGTACCGGGGGGCTTCGCGATACGCAGTATTTT. Translated: CASTGGLRDTQYF.

This clone was recorded only once. The chain employs TRBV13 and TRBJ2-7; 16 bases are a match to TRBD2. The length of the CDR3 is 18 residues. Germline trimming cut 5 bases from V and 4 bases from J; bases unmatched to any gene: 11. Germline V gene sequence: CDR1 PRHDT, CDR2 FYEKMQ (reference sequence). CDR3 sequence (DNA): TGTGCCAGCAGCCTTCCGGGACTAGCGGGGGGGCCTCATTACGAGCAGTACTTC. Its translation: CASSLPGLAGGPHYEQYF. Drawing the rest from reference TRBV13 and TRBJ2-7, the complete variable domain is AAGVIQSPRHLIKEKRETATLKCYPIPRHDTVYWYQQGPGQDPQFLISFYEKMQSDKGSIPDRFSAQQFSDYHSELNMSSLELGDSALYFCASSLPGLAGGPHYEQYFGPGTRLTVT.

V usage is TRBV6-5 and J usage is TRBJ1-1; 7 positions match TRBD1. V dropped 7 bases and J dropped 3; count of bases not matched to a gene: 5. CDR1 MNHEY and CDR2 SVGAGI come from the germline V gene. The CDR3 is 13 amino acids. The CDR3 DNA follows: TGTGCCAGCACCAGGGGGGATCACACTGAAGCTTTCTTT. Amino acid sequence: CASTRGDHTEAFF.

The J gene is TRBJ1-1, the V gene TRBV7-2, with TRBD1 matching over 7 bases. J lost 4 bases, V lost 5 bases, and 4 bases had no gene match. The CDR3 loop spans 13 amino acids. Germline-derived CDR1 and CDR2 are SGHTA and FQGNSA. CDR3 residues: CASSRDRVTEAFF. The CDR3 nucleotides are TGTGCCAGCAGCCGAGACAGGGTCACTGAAGCTTTCTTT.

This rearrangement joins TRBV6-1 to TRBJ1-2; D remains unclear. V dropped 3 bases and J dropped 5 bases, with 7 bases sitting between them. In germline, CDR1 is MNHNS, CDR2 SASEGT. The CDR3 has 12 amino acids. The DNA of the CDR3 is TGTGCCAGCAGTGATGGAGGTTATGGCTACACCTTC. It is translated as CASSDGGYGYTF.

This sequence joins TRBV24-1 and TRBJ2-1; tentatively, D is TRBD2 (6 bases). V lost 0 bases to trimming and J lost 1 base, with 9 bases between them. CDR1 and CDR2 (germline): KGHDR, SFDVKD. The CDR3 extends over 16 amino acids. The CDR3 coding sequence is TGTGCCACCAGTGATTTGCGGGCGGGGTCCTACAATGAGCAGTTCTTC. Translated: CATSDLRAGSYNEQFF.

The chain couples TRBV12-3 or TRBV12-4 to TRBJ2-3; 9 nucleotides agree with TRBD2. This CDR3 has 13 amino acids. J was trimmed by 7 bases and V by 6 bases; bases with no gene match: 5. In DNA form, the CDR3 reads TGTGCCAGCAGCACCGGGACTAGCCATACGCAGTATTTT. It is translated as CASSTGTSHTQYF.

The chain employs TRBV27 and TRBJ1-1; 9 bases are a match to TRBD1. With V trimmed by 5 bases and J by 6 bases, 10 bases remained unmatched. Germline CDR1 MNHEY, CDR2 SMNVEV (reference sequence). This CDR3 contains 15 residues. CDR3 nucleotides: TGTGCCAGCAGTATCCCGGGGACAGGGAGCTCTGAAGCTTTCTTT. This sequence encodes CASSIPGTGSSEAFF.

This chain uses TRBV7-3 with TRBJ2-1; 9 nucleotides match TRBD2. Per the germline V gene, CDR1 is SGHTA and CDR2 is FQGTGA. J lost 8 bases, V lost 2 bases, and 7 bases had no gene match. The CDR3 is 15 amino acids. Here the CDR3 reads CASSLFRGGRDEQFF. The CDR3 coding sequence is TGTGCCAGCAGCTTATTTAGGGGCGGGAGGGATGAGCAGTTCTTC.

The V and J genes are TRBV7-9 and TRBJ1-1; D uncertain. CDR3 length: 14 amino acids. Trimming removed 1 base at V and 5 bases at J, with 11 bases between. Looked up from germline, CDR1 is SEHNR and CDR2 is FQNEAQ (reference sequence). CDR3 sequence reads: CASSLVTGGTEAFF. As DNA, the CDR3 is TGTGCCAGCAGCTTAGTCACTGGAGGGACTGAAGCTTTCTTT.

The rearrangement joins TRBV5-6 to TRBJ1-3; possible D gene TRBD1, 5 bases. This CDR3 is built from 14 residues. CDR1 SGHDT and CDR2 YYEEEE come from the germline V gene. With 2 bases removed from V and 3 bases from J, the gap between germline ends came to 9 bases. CDR3 in DNA: TGTGCCAGCAGCTTTGGTCAGGGTGGAAACACCATATATTTT. Translated, it gives CASSFGQGGNTIYF.

With respect to this clone: A read error may produce the germline difference seen at one junction end. The V gene is TRBV6-2 or TRBV6-3, the J gene TRBJ1-2; weak D call: TRBD1 (6 bases). Germline V CDR1 and CDR2: MNHEY, SVGEGT. The CDR3 length is 12 residues. CDR3 loop: CASSYNRQAGDF. In DNA, the CDR3 is TGTGCCAGCAGTTACAACCGACAGGCGGGAGACTTC.

The sample holds one count of this clone. The chain is built from TRBV3-1 (or the pseudogene TRBV3-2) and TRBJ1-1; D is unresolved. The CDR3 contains 11 residues. Deletions cut 7 bases from V and 2 bases from J, with 5 bases between. Per the germline V gene, CDR1 is LGHDT and CDR2 is YNNKEL (reference sequence). The DNA for the CDR3 is TGTGCCAGCACCCTCAACACTGAAGCTTTCTTT. Amino acids: CASTLNTEAFF.

The CDR3 protein is CASRSSYNSPLHF. The CDR3 nucleotides read TGTGCCAGTCGTAGCTCCTATAATTCACCCCTCCACTTT. The chain joins TRBV27 to TRBJ1-6; D is ambiguous. Trimming took 9 bases from V and 0 from J, leaving 6 bases between them. Germline lookup yields CDR1 MNHEY and CDR2 SMNVEV (reference sequence). CDR3 length: 13 amino acids.

This clone came up a few times. The chain has TRBV30 and TRBJ1-2, with D possibly matching TRBD1 (5 bases). Looked up from germline, CDR1 is GTSNPN and CDR2 is SVGIG (reference sequence). The V end was cut by 4 bases, the J end by 0 bases, with 9 bases between. This CDR3 is built from 13 residues. The CDR3 DNA is TGTGCCTGGACCAGGGAAACTAACTATGGCTACACCTTC. Its protein product is CAWTRETNYGYTF.